The clone carrying this T cell receptor beta chain has just a few counts. This record belongs to a study of blood T cell repertoires in COVID-19. CDR1 is LGHNA and CDR2 is YNFKEQ in the germline V gene. The length of the CDR3 is 16 residues. Trimming stripped 0 bases from V and 0 bases from J, with 11 bases between. In the original analysis: Reference gene primer amplification gave estimated nucleated cell counts. Assay used: immunoSEQ multiplex PCR; TCRdb lists only in-frame clones, some missing. The D gene and trimming were derived from the DNA, and the V and J assignments and clone size from that table. The data show 55,000 to 75,000 clones, 73% seen once.

The sequencing input was peripheral blood. V and J are TRBV4-2 and TRBJ1-1, with D uncertain. The source is a man in his fifties or sixties with acute or convalescent COVID-19. The CDR3 reads CASSQEITALNTEAFF. The CDR3 DNA reads as TGTGCCAGCAGCCAAGAAATTACAGCTTTGAACACTGAAGCTTTCTTT.